Listed below are T cell receptor beta chains from one sample, sequenced in a study of blood T cell repertoires in COVID-19. Sequencing used immunoSEQ multiplex PCR; TCRdb keeps in-frame clones, though not all of them. The table includes 150,000 or so clones, 80% to 90% detected once. The sequenced material came from peripheral blood. All receptors come from a man younger than 35 with COVID-19, enrolled during active disease. Both conserved end residues are part of each CDR3. The D gene is left open where the match is weak. Rows give clone size only sometimes, using once, few, many, or a class for an expanded clone.

16	TRBV3-1/TRBV3-2	-	-	TRBJ1-3	CASSQQITAGFDTIYF	TGTGCCAGCAGCCAACAAATCACGGCAGGGTTCGACACCATATATTTT
15	TRBV6-5	-	-	TRBJ2-2	CASSYGNRVAGELFF	TGTGCCAGCAGTTACGGAAACAGGGTGGCCGGGGAGCTGTTTTTT
18	TRBV2	TRBD1	-	TRBJ1-1	CASSGASIQGAMNTEAFF	TGTGCCAGCAGTGGAGCATCTATACAGGGGGCAATGAACACTGAAGCTTTCTTT
15	TRBV2	-	few	TRBJ2-2	CASSGRTARAGELFF	TGTGCCAGCAGTGGGAGAACTGCCAGGGCCGGGGAGCTGTTTTTT
15	TRBV5-1	-	few	TRBJ2-3	CASSLVGGLTDTQYF	TGCGCCAGCAGCTTGGTGGGGGGACTCACAGATACGCAGTATTTT
16	TRBV5-8	TRBD2	-	TRBJ2-5	CASSFVASGSWETQYF	TGTGCCAGCAGCTTTGTCGCTAGCGGGAGTTGGGAGACCCAGTACTTC
15	TRBV3-1/TRBV3-2	TRBD1	-	TRBJ1-5	CASSQELTGGQPQHF	TGTGCCAGCAGCCAAGAGCTTACAGGGGGCCAGCCCCAGCATTTT
13	TRBV6-2/TRBV6-3	-	-	TRBJ1-6	CASSSGDNSPLHF	TGTGCCAGCAGTTCAGGGGATAATTCACCCCTCCACTTT
14	TRBV3-1/TRBV3-2	-	-	TRBJ1-1	CASSTSQGSTEAFF	TGTGCCAGCAGCACGAGCCAGGGTAGCACTGAAGCTTTCTTT
14	TRBV18	-	-	TRBJ2-7	CASSPAGQDLEQYF	TGTGCCAGCTCACCAGCAGGGCAGGACCTCGAGCAGTACTTC
16	TRBV6-2/TRBV6-3	TRBD2	once	TRBJ2-1	CASSYGTGTSLNEQFF	TGTGCCAGCAGTTACGGCACCGGGACTAGCCTTAATGAGCAGTTCTTC
13	TRBV11-1	TRBD1	-	TRBJ2-4	CASSGDSQNIQYF	TGTGCCAGCAGCGGGGACAGCCAAAACATTCAGTACTTC
14	TRBV6-6	-	-	TRBJ1-5	CASSPDRIDQPQHF	TGTGCCAGCAGTCCCGACAGGATCGATCAGCCCCAGCATTTT
15	TRBV9	-	-	TRBJ2-3	CASSVGRQYTDTQYF	TGTGCCAGCAGCGTAGGTAGACAGTACACAGATACGCAGTATTTT
14	TRBV7-8	TRBD2	-	TRBJ2-2	CASTRGGFPGELFF	TGTGCCAGCACCCGGGGGGGGTTCCCCGGGGAGCTGTTTTTT
15	TRBV6-5	TRBD1	once	TRBJ1-2	CASRQRSTGEVGYTF	TGTGCCAGCAGGCAAAGATCGACAGGGGAGGTTGGCTACACCTTC
16	TRBV7-6	TRBD1	-	TRBJ1-4	CASSLAAQGASEKLFF	TGTGCCAGCAGCTTAGCCGCACAGGGGGCGTCTGAAAAACTGTTTTTT
16	TRBV27	-	-	TRBJ2-3	CASSPTGSLDTDTQYF	TGTGCCAGCAGTCCAACAGGGTCCCTAGACACAGATACGCAGTATTTT
17	TRBV9	TRBD2	-	TRBJ2-7	CASSGGSSGRPSYEQYF	TGTGCCAGCAGCGGAGGCTCTAGCGGGAGGCCATCCTACGAGCAGTACTTC
15	TRBV6-2/TRBV6-3	TRBD2	-	TRBJ2-7	CASSSKTSGSYEQYF	TGTGCCAGCAGTTCTAAGACTAGCGGGAGTTACGAGCAGTACTTC
15	TRBV28	-	once	TRBJ1-1	CASNRAARVFTEAFF	TGTGCCAGCAATCGTGCAGCGCGGGTATTCACTGAAGCTTTCTTT
16	TRBV28	-	-	TRBJ1-1	CASSPDRFTLNTEAFF	TGTGCCAGCAGCCCGGACAGATTTACTCTGAACACTGAAGCTTTCTTT
15	TRBV30	TRBD1	-	TRBJ1-5	CAWGTGDPGNQPQHF	TGTGCCTGGGGGACAGGGGATCCGGGCAATCAGCCCCAGCATTTT
14	TRBV5-1	TRBD2	-	TRBJ2-1	CASSLGASGNEQFF	TGCGCCAGCAGCTTGGGTGCTAGCGGCAATGAGCAGTTCTTC
14	TRBV6-6	-	-	TRBJ2-3	CASRRDKNTDTQYF	TGTGCCAGCAGACGCGACAAGAACACAGATACGCAGTATTTT
13	TRBV19	-	-	TRBJ1-1	CASSILPGTEAFF	TGTGCCAGTAGTATTCTCCCGGGGACTGAAGCTTTCTTT
13	TRBV14	-	-	TRBJ1-2	CASSRGRNYGYTF	TGTGCCAGCAGCCGGGGGCGCAACTATGGCTACACCTTC
15	TRBV29-1	-	many	TRBJ2-2	CSVEGGASFTGELFF	TGCAGCGTTGAAGGGGGCGCGTCGTTCACCGGGGAGCTGTTTTTT
15	TRBV27	-	-	TRBJ2-7	CASGDVHRDSYEQYF	TGTGCCAGCGGCGACGTACACAGGGATTCCTACGAGCAGTACTTC
15	TRBV3-1/TRBV3-2	TRBD2	-	TRBJ2-7	CASSPGTRGNYEQYF	TGTGCCAGCAGCCCCGGGACTAGGGGAAACTACGAGCAGTACTTC
13	TRBV29-1	TRBD2	-	TRBJ2-7	CSVGAGGFYEQYF	TGCAGCGTTGGGGCGGGAGGATTCTACGAGCAGTACTTC
16	TRBV4-1	TRBD1	-	TRBJ2-5	CASSPREQGVQGTQYF	TGCGCCAGCAGCCCAAGAGAGCAGGGGGTTCAAGGGACCCAGTACTTC
13	TRBV9	-	-	TRBJ2-2	CASNIMDTGELFF	TGTGCCAGCAACATTATGGACACCGGGGAGCTGTTTTTT
12	TRBV6-5	-	-	TRBJ2-5	CASKTVQETQYF	TGTGCCAGCAAGACAGTACAAGAGACCCAGTACTTC
14	TRBV5-4	-	-	TRBJ1-6	CASSGEGWGSPLHF	TGTGCCAGCAGCGGGGAGGGTTGGGGATCACCCCTCCACTTT
16	TRBV7-2	-	-	TRBJ1-6	CASSLRRGFDNSPLHF	TGTGCCAGCAGCTTAAGGAGGGGCTTCGATAATTCACCCCTCCACTTT
13	TRBV6-2/TRBV6-3	-	-	TRBJ2-7	CASSRTGLKEQYF	TGTGCCAGCAGTCGGACGGGACTTAAAGAGCAGTACTTC
15	TRBV4-1	TRBD1	few	TRBJ2-7	CASSQVTGLSYEQYF	TGCGCCAGCAGCCAGGTGACAGGGTTATCCTACGAGCAGTACTTC
17	TRBV11-2	TRBD2	-	TRBJ2-2	CASSLVGGREFVGELFF	TGTGCCAGCAGCTTAGTGGGCGGGCGGGAGTTCGTCGGGGAGCTGTTTTTT
14	TRBV7-3	-	few	TRBJ2-2	CASSEGLNTGELFF	TGTGCCAGCAGCGAGGGACTTAACACCGGGGAGCTGTTTTTT
15	TRBV13	TRBD1	-	TRBJ2-2	CASSLGTGDTGELFF	TGTGCCAGCAGCTTAGGTACAGGGGACACCGGGGAGCTGTTTTTT
16	TRBV24-1	TRBD1	-	TRBJ2-2	CATSGTDRGPYRELFF	TGTGCCACCAGTGGAACCGACAGGGGACCTTACCGGGAGCTGTTTTTT
16	TRBV11-3	TRBD2	-	TRBJ2-2	CASSLRGGRVTGELFF	TGTGCCAGCAGCTTAAGAGGCGGGAGGGTCACCGGGGAGCTGTTTTTT
13	TRBV5-6	-	-	TRBJ2-1	CASSYGRYNEQFF	TGTGCCAGCAGCTATGGCAGATACAATGAGCAGTTCTTC
15	TRBV28	-	-	TRBJ1-4	CASSAGTDQKEKLLF	TGTGCCAGCAGTGCCGGGACTGACCAAAAGGAAAAACTGCTTTTT
18	TRBV9	TRBD1	-	TRBJ2-7	CASSVAPGDRGGSYEQYF	TGTGCCAGCAGCGTCGCCCCCGGGGACAGGGGGGGATCCTACGAGCAGTACTTC
14	TRBV7-2	-	-	TRBJ2-5	CASSLDHTGKTQYF	TGTGCCAGCAGCTTAGACCACACGGGGAAGACCCAGTACTTC
15	TRBV4-2	TRBD1	-	TRBJ2-5	CASSQIGQGQETQYF	TGTGCCAGCAGCCAAATTGGACAGGGACAAGAGACCCAGTACTTC
14	TRBV2	TRBD1	-	TRBJ1-5	CASRILTGDQPQHF	TGTGCCAGCAGGATCCTGACAGGGGATCAGCCCCAGCATTTT
17	TRBV4-2	TRBD2	-	TRBJ2-3	CASSQGTSGRIIDTQYF	TGTGCCAGCAGCCAGGGGACTAGCGGGAGGATTATAGATACGCAGTATTTT